Listed below are T cell receptor beta chains from one sample, sequenced in a study of blood T cell repertoires in COVID-19. Repertoires were generated with immunoSEQ multiplex PCR, while TCRdb's copy carries only in-frame clones and drops some. The sample includes some 220,000 clones, 80% to 95% of them seen just once. Sequencing used peripheral blood. The receptors stem from a man aged 25-40 years with COVID-19, enrolled during active disease. Each CDR3 is given with its conserved first and last residue. The order of the fields is V gene, D gene, clone size, J gene, CDR3 protein, CDR3 DNA. The D gene is left open where the match is weak. Clone size appears in some rows only: once, few, many, or a class for an expanded clone.

v_gene: TRBV6-4
d_gene: .
abundance: .
j_gene: TRBJ1-6
CDR3aa: CASSEGFWELFSSPLHF
CDR3nt: TGTGCCAGCAGTGAGGGTTTTTGGGAGCTCTTCAGTTCACCCCTCCACTTT

v_gene: TRBV4-1
d_gene: .
abundance: .
j_gene: TRBJ2-1
CDR3aa: CASSQNSRYNEQFF
CDR3nt: TGCGCCAGCAGCCAAAATTCCAGGTACAATGAGCAGTTCTTC

v_gene: TRBV10-2
d_gene: TRBD1
abundance: .
j_gene: TRBJ1-2
CDR3aa: CASRGTGGDYGYTF
CDR3nt: TGCGCCAGCCGAGGGACAGGGGGCGACTATGGCTACACCTTC

v_gene: TRBV6-6
d_gene: TRBD2
abundance: .
j_gene: TRBJ2-5
CDR3aa: CASSSKTSGGAETQYF
CDR3nt: TGTGCCAGCAGTTCCAAGACTAGCGGGGGGGCGGAGACCCAGTACTTC

v_gene: TRBV5-6
d_gene: TRBD1
abundance: .
j_gene: TRBJ1-2
CDR3aa: CASRHRGTALNYGYTF
CDR3nt: TGTGCCAGCAGACACCGGGGGACAGCCCTTAACTATGGCTACACCTTC

v_gene: TRBV4-1
d_gene: .
abundance: .
j_gene: TRBJ1-1
CDR3aa: CASSQVLGQGNTEAFF
CDR3nt: TGCGCCAGCAGCCAAGTTTTGGGGCAGGGGAACACTGAAGCTTTCTTT

v_gene: TRBV5-1
d_gene: TRBD1
abundance: .
j_gene: TRBJ2-7
CDR3aa: CASSSTGVNYEQYF
CDR3nt: TGCGCCAGCAGCTCAACAGGGGTTAACTACGAGCAGTACTTC

v_gene: TRBV12-1
d_gene: .
abundance: .
j_gene: TRBJ1-1
CDR3aa: CASSLKGGLNTEAFF
CDR3nt: TGTGCCAGCAGCTTAAAGGGAGGATTGAACACTGAAGCTTTCTTT

v_gene: TRBV11-2
d_gene: TRBD1
abundance: once
j_gene: TRBJ1-4
CDR3aa: CASSLTQGAREKLFF
CDR3nt: TGTGCCAGCAGCTTGACCCAGGGGGCCAGGGAAAAACTGTTTTTT

v_gene: TRBV5-1
d_gene: TRBD2
abundance: .
j_gene: TRBJ2-1
CDR3aa: CASCPSGVTYNEQFF
CDR3nt: TGCGCCAGCTGCCCTAGCGGGGTAACCTACAATGAGCAGTTCTTC

v_gene: TRBV6-1
d_gene: TRBD1
abundance: .
j_gene: TRBJ1-1
CDR3aa: CASSEFSEDRSWSVTEAFF
CDR3nt: TGTGCCAGCAGTGAATTCAGTGAGGACAGGTCATGGTCGGTCACTGAAGCTTTCTTT

v_gene: TRBV3-1/TRBV3-2
d_gene: .
abundance: .
j_gene: TRBJ2-5
CDR3aa: CASSPSGGGGAQYF
CDR3nt: TGTGCCAGCAGCCCCTCTGGGGGAGGTGGAGCCCAGTACTTC

v_gene: TRBV5-1
d_gene: TRBD1
abundance: .
j_gene: TRBJ1-6
CDR3aa: CASSAGTGNNSPLHF
CDR3nt: TGCGCCAGCAGCGCGGGGACAGGGAATAATTCACCCCTCCACTTT

v_gene: TRBV19
d_gene: .
abundance: .
j_gene: TRBJ1-5
CDR3aa: CASQSGGGNQPQHF
CDR3nt: TGTGCCAGTCAGTCGGGAGGAGGCAATCAGCCCCAGCATTTT

v_gene: TRBV27
d_gene: .
abundance: .
j_gene: TRBJ1-6
CDR3aa: CASSLEVINSPLHF
CDR3nt: TGTGCCAGCAGTTTAGAGGTCATTAATTCACCCCTCCACTTT

v_gene: TRBV5-4
d_gene: TRBD1
abundance: .
j_gene: TRBJ1-3
CDR3aa: CASTEGTGTISGNTIYF
CDR3nt: TGTGCCAGCACCGAGGGGACAGGGACGATCTCTGGAAACACCATATATTTT

v_gene: TRBV19
d_gene: TRBD1
abundance: .
j_gene: TRBJ1-3
CDR3aa: CASSFQTGTGNTIYF
CDR3nt: TGTGCCAGTAGTTTTCAGACAGGGACTGGAAACACCATATATTTT

v_gene: TRBV7-3
d_gene: .
abundance: .
j_gene: TRBJ1-6
CDR3aa: CASSLFSGQNNSPLHF
CDR3nt: TGTGCCAGCAGCTTATTTTCCGGACAGAACAATTCACCCCTCCACTTT

v_gene: TRBV7-9
d_gene: TRBD1
abundance: .
j_gene: TRBJ1-1
CDR3aa: CASSPGQGGSVMNTEAFF
CDR3nt: TGTGCCAGCAGCCCGGGACAGGGTGGGTCGGTAATGAACACTGAAGCTTTCTTT

v_gene: TRBV6-4
d_gene: TRBD2
abundance: once
j_gene: TRBJ2-1
CDR3aa: CASSDSAGGPYNEQFF
CDR3nt: TGTGCCAGCAGTGACTCGGCGGGGGGCCCCTACAATGAGCAGTTCTTC

v_gene: TRBV3-1/TRBV3-2
d_gene: .
abundance: .
j_gene: TRBJ1-1
CDR3aa: CASSLDGQFTEAFF
CDR3nt: TGTGCCAGCAGCCTCGACGGACAGTTCACTGAAGCTTTCTTT

v_gene: TRBV5-6
d_gene: .
abundance: .
j_gene: TRBJ1-2
CDR3aa: CASSSPVPPYGYTF
CDR3nt: TGTGCCAGCAGCTCCCCCGTTCCCCCCTATGGCTACACCTTC

v_gene: TRBV27
d_gene: .
abundance: .
j_gene: TRBJ2-7
CDR3aa: CASSASGRGGEQYF
CDR3nt: TGTGCCAGCAGTGCTTCCGGTAGGGGGGGCGAGCAGTACTTC

v_gene: TRBV5-1
d_gene: .
abundance: .
j_gene: TRBJ1-1
CDR3aa: CASSLVEGTEAFF
CDR3nt: TGCGCCAGCAGCTTGGTCGAGGGAACTGAAGCTTTCTTT

v_gene: TRBV11-2
d_gene: TRBD1
abundance: .
j_gene: TRBJ1-1
CDR3aa: CASSPRGGTGLESFF
CDR3nt: TGTGCCAGCAGCCCAAGGGGCGGGACAGGACTTGAATCTTTCTTT

v_gene: TRBV4-1
d_gene: .
abundance: .
j_gene: TRBJ1-5
CDR3aa: CASSADRLQPQHF
CDR3nt: TGCGCCAGCAGTGCCGACAGGCTTCAGCCCCAGCATTTT

v_gene: TRBV5-1
d_gene: TRBD2
abundance: .
j_gene: TRBJ2-5
CDR3aa: CASSLTSGRQETQYF
CDR3nt: TGCGCCAGCAGCTTGACTAGCGGGAGACAAGAGACCCAGTACTTC

v_gene: TRBV19
d_gene: .
abundance: .
j_gene: TRBJ1-1
CDR3aa: CASSIRGGFTDTEAFF
CDR3nt: TGTGCCAGTAGTATAAGGGGGGGTTTTACGGACACTGAAGCTTTCTTT

v_gene: TRBV5-1
d_gene: .
abundance: .
j_gene: TRBJ2-7
CDR3aa: CASSSGGSSYEQYF
CDR3nt: TGCGCCAGCAGCTCCGGGGGAAGCTCCTACGAGCAGTACTTC

v_gene: TRBV4-1
d_gene: .
abundance: once
j_gene: TRBJ1-1
CDR3aa: CASTGQNTEAFF
CDR3nt: TGCGCCAGTACGGGACAGAACACTGAAGCTTTCTTT

v_gene: TRBV27
d_gene: .
abundance: once
j_gene: TRBJ2-5
CDR3aa: CASSGTQPYQETQYF
CDR3nt: TGTGCCAGCAGCGGGACACAGCCGTACCAAGAGACCCAGTACTTC

v_gene: TRBV19
d_gene: .
abundance: .
j_gene: TRBJ1-6
CDR3aa: CASSLEPGHTNSPLHF
CDR3nt: TGTGCCAGTAGCCTCGAGCCGGGACACACTAATTCACCCCTCCACTTT

v_gene: TRBV7-3
d_gene: .
abundance: .
j_gene: TRBJ1-1
CDR3aa: CASSTGVNTEAFF
CDR3nt: TGTGCCAGCAGCACCGGGGTGAACACTGAAGCTTTCTTT